The clone carrying this T cell receptor beta chain was observed a few times. Its target is unknown. Healthy Caucasian donors formed the entire cohort. The data are from a study of identical twins. Whole-study results and caveats: The same donors were not followed; conclusions instead depended on cross-sectional statistical analysis. Within cord blood, abundant beta clonotypes carried fewer insertions, but memory repertoires showed no such trend.

Germline V lookup: CDR1 KGHSH, CDR2 LQKENI. The CDR3 contains 17 residues. V dropped 3 bases and J dropped 1; count of bases not matched to a gene: 6. With template switching, a universal primer site was added, and the cDNA carried unique molecular identifiers. One entry per CDR3 protein results from TCRdb running MiXCR on the 5' RACE reads. The repertoire holds around 450,000 distinct CDR3 sequences, with approximately 15% as singletons. This sample also belongs to another study, concerning yellow fever vaccine responses in identical twins.

V usage is TRBV18 and J usage is TRBJ1-5; 10 nucleotides agree with TRBD1. What was sequenced was CD4+ T cells sorted from blood. The sequence came from a young woman in good health. The CDR3 DNA sequence: TGTGCCAGCTCACCTGGGACAGGGGCTGGCAGCAATCAGCCCCAGCATTTT. This sequence encodes CASSPGTGAGSNQPQHF.